The 21 T cell receptor beta chains below were found in one sample sequenced in a study of cytomegalovirus exposure and HLA in healthy donors. The PCR was carried out with 60 Vbeta primers and 13 Jbeta primers. The assay was immunoSEQ multiplex PCR, and TCRdb's table has in-frame clones only and misses some. The sample carries approximately 56,000 clones, about 70% recorded once. Sequencing input: PBMCs. The receptors shown here come from a woman in her fifties or sixties in good health and CMV-seropositive.

The chain recombines TRBV6-6 with TRBJ1-5; 11 bases match TRBD1. This CDR3 is built from 14 residues. Looked up from germline, CDR1 is MNHNY and CDR2 is SVGAGI (reference sequence). Trimming removed 6 bases from V and 6 bases from J; junction bases left unmatched: 4. The CDR3 spells CASSRTGGGQPQHF. Written as DNA, the CDR3 is TGTGCCAGCAGCAGGACAGGGGGCGGTCAGCCCCAGCATTTT.

The chain carries TRBV9 and TRBJ2-1; 10 bases agree with TRBD2. Germline V gene lookup returns CDR1 SGDLS and CDR2 YYNGEE. Unmatched junction bases numbered 4, after V lost 0 bases and J lost 10 bases. This CDR3 contains 14 residues. The CDR3 nucleotides are TGTGCCAGCAGCGTAGTCACTAGCGGGGCCGAGCAGTTCTTC. Protein product: CASSVVTSGAEQFF.

This clone came up a few times. This rearrangement joins TRBV6-5 to TRBJ2-7; D uncertain. The CDR3 runs to 15 residues. V lost 0 bases and J 4 bases, leaving 13 bases between the germline ends. CDR1 and CDR2 (germline): MNHEY, SVGAGI. The CDR3 DNA reads as TGTGCCAGCAGTTACTCTTCAGGCCTTTCTTACGAGCAGTACTTC. Its translation is CASSYSSGLSYEQYF.

This chain uses TRBV2 with TRBJ1-2; D unresolved. Trimming removed 2 bases from V and 5 bases from J, with 9 bases in between. The CDR3 contains 13 residues. CDR1 is SNHLY and CDR2 is FYNNEI in the germline V gene. The CDR3 DNA sequence: TGTGCCAGCAGTGAACGCCAGGTGTATGGCTACACCTTC. Translation: CASSERQVYGYTF.

The chain has TRBV4-3 and TRBJ1-2; no reliable D call. The CDR3 is 11 amino acids. Germline V gene lookup returns CDR1 LGHNA and CDR2 YSLEER. V gave up 2 bases and J gave up 7 bases, with 5 bases separating them. CDR3 coding DNA: TGCGCCAGCAGCCAAAACGGTGGCTACACCTTC. Translated: CASSQNGGYTF.

In nucleotides, the CDR3 is TGTGCCAGTAGTACCCCTCCCCAAGAGACCCAGTACTTC. Protein sequence: CASSTPPQETQYF. This chain joins TRBV19 and TRBJ2-5; no reliable D call. Trimming took 4 bases from V and 1 from J, leaving 7 bases between them. The CDR3 is made up of 13 amino acids. Germline V gives CDR1 LNHDA, CDR2 SQIVND (reference sequence).

The V call is TRBV6-1, the J call TRBJ2-7; a possible D gene is TRBD2 (5 bases). Between the trimmed V and J ends, which lost 7 bases and 4 bases, there was a span of 14 bases. CDR1 and CDR2 (germline): MNHNS, SASEGT. CDR3 length: 13 residues. CDR3 in DNA: TGTGCCAGCAACAAGGAGGCGGCATACGAGCAGTACTTC. Translating it yields CASNKEAAYEQYF.

The chain links TRBV12-1 to TRBJ1-2; the table's D call TRBD1 went unverified against the DNA. TRBV12-1 is deemed a pseudogene. The CDR3 consists of 17 residues. The CDR3 spells CASSSESGTGKNYGYTF. The CDR3 coding sequence is TGTGCCAGCAGCTCAGAGTCCGGGACAGGGAAAAACTATGGCTACACCTTC.

V gene TRBV28 combines with J gene TRBJ2-7; 7 bases match TRBD1. The CDR3 has 14 residues. Germline loops: CDR1 MDHEN, CDR2 SYDVKM. V lost 5 bases and J lost 4; bases outside the gene matches: 8. The chain's CDR3 is CASSTPGQRYEQYF. The CDR3 coding sequence is TGTGCCAGCAGTACCCCGGGACAGAGATACGAGCAGTACTTC.

This sequence joins TRBV30 and TRBJ2-1; tentatively, D is TRBD1 (7 bases). The CDR3 runs to 14 residues. Trimming removed 5 bases at V and 9 bases at J, with 20 bases between. Germline lookup yields CDR1 GTSNPN and CDR2 SVGIG (reference sequence). The CDR3 region has the DNA TGTGCCTGGGGGGGCCAGGGGGGTACTCGTGAGCAGTTCTTC. Protein product: CAWGGQGGTREQFF.

V and J are TRBV7-2 and TRBJ2-2; D unresolved. CDR3 length equals 15 residues. Germline V gene lookup returns CDR1 SGHTA and CDR2 FQGNSA. V was clipped by 5 bases and J by 5 bases, with 15 bases between them. CDR3 loop: CASSPQNVGTGELFF. In nucleotides, the CDR3 is TGTGCCAGCAGCCCTCAGAACGTCGGGACCGGGGAGCTGTTTTTT.

This rearrangement joins TRBV11-2 to TRBJ2-3, with a tentative D call TRBD2 (6 bases). This CDR3 has 14 amino acids. Germline-derived CDR1 and CDR2 are SGHAT and FQNNGV. The V gene lost 4 bases and the J gene lost 2 bases, with 10 bases spanning the gap. The CDR3 sequence: CASSSRRATDTQYF. The CDR3 DNA reads TGTGCCAGCAGCTCGAGGAGGGCCACAGATACGCAGTATTTT.

At least ten counts were recorded for this clone. The chain employs TRBV4-1 and TRBJ2-7, with D tentatively TRBD2 (6 bases). Germline V lookup: CDR1 MGHRA, CDR2 YSYEKL. CDR3 length equals 14 residues. V lost 4 bases and J 3 bases, leaving 13 bases between the germline ends. DNA for the CDR3: TGCGCCAGCAGCCCGACTAGTTCCTACTACGAGCAGTACTTC. This encodes CASSPTSSYYEQYF.

The chain is built from TRBV15 and TRBJ2-3; maybe TRBD2 (5 bases). Deletions cut 3 bases from V and 1 base from J, with 14 bases between. Germline lookup yields CDR1 LNHNV and CDR2 YYDKDF (reference sequence). CDR3 length equals 16 residues. The CDR3 region is CATSSGAEYRTDTQYF. DNA for the CDR3: TGTGCCACCAGCAGCGGAGCGGAGTATCGCACAGATACGCAGTATTTT. The full variable domain, completed using reference TRBV15 and TRBJ2-3, is DAMVIQNPRYQVTQFGKPVTLSCSQTLNHNVMYWYQQKSSQAPKLLFHYYDKDFNNEADTPDNFQSRRPNTSFCFLDIRSPGLGDTAMYLCATSSGAEYRTDTQYFGPGTRLTVL.

The gene calls are TRBV10-3 and TRBJ2-7, with 9 positions matching TRBD1. J gave up 7 bases and V 4 bases, and 5 bases lay outside the gene matches. The CDR3 totals 13 residues. In germline, CDR1 is ENHRY, CDR2 SYGVKD. The CDR3 nucleotides are TGTGCCATCAGTGTACAGGGGGCGTGGGAGCAGTACTTC. Residues: CAISVQGAWEQYF.

CDR3 nucleotides: TGTGCCAGCGGTAGGGGGGGCAGCTACGAGCAGTACTTC. Encoded protein: CASGRGGSYEQYF. The V gene is TRBV7-2, the J gene TRBJ2-5; maybe TRBD2 (7 bases). The end of the DNA is better explained by TRBJ2-7, so the J call may be wrong. The CDR3 covers 13 residues. Germline lookup yields CDR1 SGHTA and CDR2 FQGNSA.

This clone has a handful of counts. The chain links TRBV4-1 to TRBJ2-2, with TRBD2 matching 10 bases. Trimming cost V 4 bases and J 3 bases; bases outside gene matches: 8. Germline V CDR1 and CDR2: MGHRA, YSYEKL. CDR3 length: 17 amino acids. CDR3 sequence: CASSRNPSGRDTGELFF. For the CDR3, the DNA is TGCGCCAGCAGCCGGAATCCGAGCGGGAGGGACACCGGGGAGCTGTTTTTT.

This sequence joins TRBV4-3 and TRBJ2-1; 16 nucleotides match TRBD2. The CDR3 covers 16 residues. The V gene's germline CDR1 is LGHNA and CDR2 YSLEER. J lost 12 bases, V lost 1 base, and 6 bases had no gene match. The CDR3 nucleotides are TGCGCCAGCAGCCAAGCCGGGACTAGCGGGGGGGCCGGGCAGTTCTTC. This gives the protein CASSQAGTSGGAGQFF.

The chain combines TRBV9 with TRBJ2-5; 8 bases map to TRBD1. The CDR3 spans 16 residues. CDR1 is SGDLS and CDR2 is YYNGEE in the germline V gene. V shed 2 bases and J 5 bases; nucleotides not matched to a gene: 11. The CDR3 loop is CASSVSSGGGVETQYF. In DNA, the CDR3 is TGTGCCAGCAGCGTCTCATCAGGGGGCGGTGTGGAGACCCAGTACTTC.

Points on this clone: Other DNA sequences in the same sample also yield this CDR3. The chain carries TRBV2 and TRBJ2-5, with unresolved D. The germline CDR1 and CDR2 sequences are SNHLY and FYNNEI. CDR3 length: 12 amino acids. The ends were cut back, 3 bases at V and 10 bases at J, with 12 bases in the middle. CDR3 sequence reads: CASSDRKASQYF. CDR3 DNA: TGTGCCAGCAGTGATAGGAAGGCTAGCCAGTACTTC.

This chain uses TRBV19 with TRBJ2-6; tentative D call: TRBD2 (5 bases). V shed 7 bases and J shed 1 base, with 8 bases lying between them. This CDR3 has 14 residues. CDR1 is LNHDA and CDR2 is SQIVND in the germline V gene (reference sequence). The CDR3 loop is CASNRESGANVLTF. DNA of the CDR3: TGTGCCAGTAACCGGGAATCTGGGGCCAACGTCCTGACTTTC.